The T cell receptor (beta chain) under discussion was sequenced for a study of patients and donors after allogeneic stem cell transplantation (dated by TCRdb to the early 2020s). To prepare the library, RT-PCR was applied. Sequencing was carried out with a NextSeq 550. In TCRdb, the public reads were trimmed at Q25 with fastp and aligned with MiXCR, with productive beta chains retained. Entries are consolidated by CDR3 protein sequence, retaining the most common genes and DNA. For this sample there are hundreds of thousands of distinct CDR3 sequences; 16% appear just once. The leading ten clones occupy less than 9.5% of the sample. Based on the germline V gene, the CDR1 and CDR2 sequences are SGHDT and YYEEEE. A distance of 18 bases separates the germline ends of V and J, which lose 0 bases and 8 bases respectively. There are 16 amino acids in the CDR3, from cysteine to phenylalanine inclusive. The kept DNA is CDR3 alone, 48 bases in frame from the first base.

About this clonotype: It lacks a known antigen. The sample holds no much larger clone one base away, and base qualities are not on file.

This TCR was recovered from a human donor who was either an allogeneic HSCT recipient or a stem cell or donor lymphocyte infusion donor (not recorded which). It is not recorded whose cells these are; they may come from a transplant donor. The specimen sequenced was blood, either unsorted or a sorted T cell fraction (not recorded which). This chain is built from TRBV5-6 and TRBJ2-1, with the D call perhaps TRBD1 or TRBD2, each one matching 6 bases. The bases read TGTGCCAGCAGCTTGGCCTCGACGGGGGCGGGCGATGAGCAGTTCTTC. This yields the protein CASSLASTGAGDEQFF.